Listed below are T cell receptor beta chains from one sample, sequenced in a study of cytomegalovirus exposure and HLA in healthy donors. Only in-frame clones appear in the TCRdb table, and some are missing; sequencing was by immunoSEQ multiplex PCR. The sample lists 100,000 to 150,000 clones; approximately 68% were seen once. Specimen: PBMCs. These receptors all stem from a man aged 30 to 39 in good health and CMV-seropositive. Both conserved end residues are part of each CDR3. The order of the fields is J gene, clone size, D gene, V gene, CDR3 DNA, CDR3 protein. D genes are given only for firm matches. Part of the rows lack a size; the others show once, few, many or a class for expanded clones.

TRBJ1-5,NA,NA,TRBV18,TGTGCCAGCTCCGACAGTTCAAATCAGCCCCAGCATTTT,CASSDSSNQPQHF
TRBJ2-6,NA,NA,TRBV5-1,TGCGCCAGCAGCTTGTGGGGGCAGGGGGGCTCTGGGGCCAACGTCCTGACTTTC,CASSLWGQGGSGANVLTF
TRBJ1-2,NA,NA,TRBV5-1,TGCGCCAGCAGCTTGGACACACCCAACTATGGCTACACCTTC,CASSLDTPNYGYTF
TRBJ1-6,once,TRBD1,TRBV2,TGTGCCAGCAGTGAGGCAGGGGGTTATAATTCACCCCTCCACTTT,CASSEAGGYNSPLHF
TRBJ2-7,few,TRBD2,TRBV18,TGTGCCAGCTCACCGTTAGCGGGAGGTGTAGAATACGAGCAGTACTTC,CASSPLAGGVEYEQYF
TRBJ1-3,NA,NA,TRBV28,TGTGCCAGCAGTATCAGGGGAAACACCATATATTTT,CASSIRGNTIYF
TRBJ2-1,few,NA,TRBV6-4,TGTGCCAGCAGTGACTCGTTTCAAAGGAGAGGCTCCTACAATGAGCAGTTCTTC,CASSDSFQRRGSYNEQFF
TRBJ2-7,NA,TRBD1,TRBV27,TGTGCCAGCAGCCATACCCCGGGACAGGGGACCTACGAGCAGTACTTC,CASSHTPGQGTYEQYF
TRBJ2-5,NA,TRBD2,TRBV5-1,TGCGCCAGCAGCCTGCCGGGACTAGAGCAAGAGACCCAGTACTTC,CASSLPGLEQETQYF
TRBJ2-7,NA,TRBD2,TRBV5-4,TGTGCCAGCAGCAAGGTAGCGGGAGGGAACTACGAGCAGTACTTC,CASSKVAGGNYEQYF
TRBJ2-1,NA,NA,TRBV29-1,TGCAGCGTTGGAAAGCGCTCGGGGGAGCAGTTCTTC,CSVGKRSGEQFF
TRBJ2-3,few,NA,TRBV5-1,TGCGCCAGCAGCGCCGGGGGCACAGATACGCAGTATTTT,CASSAGGTDTQYF
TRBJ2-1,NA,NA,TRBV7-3,TGTGCCAGCAGCTTAACACCCAGGGAAGGGGATGAGCAGTTCTTC,CASSLTPREGDEQFF
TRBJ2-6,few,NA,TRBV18,TGTGCCAGCTCCACTACGAACTCTGGGGCCAACGTCCTGACTTTC,CASSTTNSGANVLTF
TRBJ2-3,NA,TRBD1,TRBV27,TGTGCCAGCAGTTTTTCTAATAGGGACAGCCGAGATACGCAGTATTTT,CASSFSNRDSRDTQYF
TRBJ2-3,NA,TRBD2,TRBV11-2,TGTGCCAGCAGCTCACCTTCGGGACTAACGCAGTATTTT,CASSSPSGLTQYF
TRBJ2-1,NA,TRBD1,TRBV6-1,TGTGCCAGCAGGGAAACAGGGGAGAGAGTCTGGCAGTTCTTC,CASRETGERVWQFF
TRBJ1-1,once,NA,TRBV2,TGTGCCAGCCTCCAGGAGGTGAACACTGAAGCTTTCTTT,CASLQEVNTEAFF
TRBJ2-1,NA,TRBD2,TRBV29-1,TGCAGCGTCCTGGGGCCGGGACTAGAAGGTGAGCAGTTCTTC,CSVLGPGLEGEQFF
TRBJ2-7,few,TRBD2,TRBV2,TGTGCCAGCAGTCCCGGGACTAGAAGTTCCTACGAGCAGTACTTC,CASSPGTRSSYEQYF
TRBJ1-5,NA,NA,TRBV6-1,TGTGCCAGCAGAAGGACAGTTAGCAATCAGCCCCAGCATTTT,CASRRTVSNQPQHF
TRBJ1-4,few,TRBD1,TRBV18,TGTGCCAGCTCCCAGGGGGCAGTAAATGAAAAACTGTTTTTT,CASSQGAVNEKLFF
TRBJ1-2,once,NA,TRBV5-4,TGTGCCAGCAGCTTTGCGATGTCTGGCTACACCTTC,CASSFAMSGYTF
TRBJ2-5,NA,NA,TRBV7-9,TGTGCCAGCAGCTTAGGGGGGCGAAATCAAGAGACCCAGTACTTC,CASSLGGRNQETQYF
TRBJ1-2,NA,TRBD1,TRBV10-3,TGTGCCAGCAGTTACCCACCTAACAGGGGGCTATTCTATGGCTACACCTTC,CASSYPPNRGLFYGYTF
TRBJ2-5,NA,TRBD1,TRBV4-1,TGCGCCAGCAGCCTAAGACAGGGTAAGGAGACCCAGTACTTC,CASSLRQGKETQYF
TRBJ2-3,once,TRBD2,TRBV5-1,TGCGCCAGCAGTAGGATAGCGGGGAGCACAGATACGCAGTATTTT,CASSRIAGSTDTQYF
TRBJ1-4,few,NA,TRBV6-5,TGTGCCAGCAGTCCCCCCGGGTTAGATGAAAAACTGTTTTTT,CASSPPGLDEKLFF
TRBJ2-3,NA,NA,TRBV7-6,TGTGCCAGCAGCTTTTTTGGGGAGCATTCCCGCACAGATACGCAGTATTTT,CASSFFGEHSRTDTQYF
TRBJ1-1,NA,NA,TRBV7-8,TGTGCCAGCAGCTTAGCGGAGGGGTGGGCTTTCTTT,CASSLAEGWAFF
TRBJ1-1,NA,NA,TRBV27,TGTGCCAGCAGTTTAAGCCGAATAGAGAACACTGAAGCTTTCTTT,CASSLSRIENTEAFF
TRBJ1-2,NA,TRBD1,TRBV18,TGTGCCAGCTCACCCCCGGGACAGAACTATGGCTACACCTTC,CASSPPGQNYGYTF
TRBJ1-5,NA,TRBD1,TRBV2,TGTGCCAGCAGTCGACAGGGGGCCGGTAATCAGCCCCAGCATTTT,CASSRQGAGNQPQHF
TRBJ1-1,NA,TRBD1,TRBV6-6,TGTGCCAGCAGTTACAGTACAGGGGAAATGAACACTGAAGCTTTCTTT,CASSYSTGEMNTEAFF
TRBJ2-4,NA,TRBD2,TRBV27,TGTGCCAGCCTCGGTAGCGGGATCAGACTAGCGGTAGCCAAAAACATTCAGTACTTC,CASLGSGIRLAVAKNIQYF
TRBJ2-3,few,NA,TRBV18,TGTGCCAGCTCACCGGGCCTTCCTCGCACAGATACGCAGTATTTT,CASSPGLPRTDTQYF
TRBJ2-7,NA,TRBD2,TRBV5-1,TGCGCCAGCAGCTTGGGGCTAGCGGGATCCTACGAGCAGTACTTC,CASSLGLAGSYEQYF
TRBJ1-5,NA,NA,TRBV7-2,TGTGCCAGCAGCTTAGAGTACGGTAGAAATCAGCCCCAGCATTTT,CASSLEYGRNQPQHF
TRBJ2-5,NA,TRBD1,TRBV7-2,TGTGCCAGCAGCCCGCGGACAGGGCCAGAGACCCAGTACTTC,CASSPRTGPETQYF
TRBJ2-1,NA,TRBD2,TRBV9,TGTGCCAGCAGCCCCTTAGCGGGAGGGCCTTCTTACAATGAGCAGTTCTTC,CASSPLAGGPSYNEQFF
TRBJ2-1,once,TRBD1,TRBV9,TGTGCCAGCAGCGTAGCTCCGGGCAGGGGGAATGAGCAGTTCTTC,CASSVAPGRGNEQFF
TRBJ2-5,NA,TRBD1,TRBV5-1,TGCGCCAGCAGCCCCCGGACAGGGGGTAAAGAGACCCAGTACTTC,CASSPRTGGKETQYF
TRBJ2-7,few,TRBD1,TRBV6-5,TGTGCCAGCACCACGTCAGGGACAGCCTACGAGCAGTACTTC,CASTTSGTAYEQYF
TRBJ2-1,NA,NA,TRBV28,TGTGCCAGCAGCCTCGGGAGAGATGAGCAGTTCTTC,CASSLGRDEQFF
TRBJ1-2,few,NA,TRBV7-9,TGTGCCAGCAGCTTAGACTCAGGAAACTATGGCTACACCTTC,CASSLDSGNYGYTF
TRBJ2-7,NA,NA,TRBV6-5,TGTGCCAGCGAGTACGAGCAGTACTTC,CASEYEQYF
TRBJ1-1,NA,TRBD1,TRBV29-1,TGCAGCGGATTCCGGGACAGGGAAACTGAAGCTTTCTTT,CSGFRDRETEAFF
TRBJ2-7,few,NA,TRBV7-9,TGTGCCAGCAGCATCCTCTACGAGCAGTACTTC,CASSILYEQYF
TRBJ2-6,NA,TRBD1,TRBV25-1,TGTGCCAGCAGTGAAACCGACAGGGTGCCTGGGGCCAACGTCCTGACTTTC,CASSETDRVPGANVLTF
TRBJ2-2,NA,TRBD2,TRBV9,TGTGCCAGCAGCGCGAGGGTAGCGGGGTTAGGCACCGGGGAGCTGTTTTTT,CASSARVAGLGTGELFF
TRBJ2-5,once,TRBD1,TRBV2,TGTGCCAGCAGTGCACAGGGGGCTCAACAAGAGACCCAGTACTTC,CASSAQGAQQETQYF
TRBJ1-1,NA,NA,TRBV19,TGTGCCAGTAGTATAGCGCTGTTGGGGCTTGAAGCTTTCTTT,CASSIALLGLEAFF
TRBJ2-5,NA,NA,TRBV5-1,TGCGCCAGCAGCCTTGGTAGTACCCAAGAGACCCAGTACTTC,CASSLGSTQETQYF
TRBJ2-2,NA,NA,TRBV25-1,TGTGCCAGCAGTGTATCGAGGGGACTTCCCGGCGCCGGGGAGCTGTTTTTT,CASSVSRGLPGAGELFF
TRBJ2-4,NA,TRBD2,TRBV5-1,TGCGCCAGCAGCTTGGCGGCCCGCAAGAGACTAGCGGGAGAAGTCGGACCCAAAAACATTCAGTACTTC,CASSLAARKRLAGEVGPKNIQYF
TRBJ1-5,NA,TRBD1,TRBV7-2,TGTGCCAGCAGCCCGAATCAGGGGGCAATCGGGTCCCAGCATTTT,CASSPNQGAIGSQHF
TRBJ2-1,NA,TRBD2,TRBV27,TGTGCCAGCAGTGTGGGACTATCCTACGAATACAATGAGCAGTTCTTC,CASSVGLSYEYNEQFF
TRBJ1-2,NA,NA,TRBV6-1,TGTGCCAGCAGTGATAACGGTGGGGGCCTTAACTATGGCTACACCTTC,CASSDNGGGLNYGYTF
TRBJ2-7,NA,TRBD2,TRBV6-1,TGTGCCAGCCTGGGGGGGCTAGCGGGTACCTACGAGCAGTACTTC,CASLGGLAGTYEQYF
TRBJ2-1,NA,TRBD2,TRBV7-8,TGTGCCAGCAGCTTAGCGGGGACTAGCTGGCTCCAAATTAACAATGAGCAGTTCTTC,CASSLAGTSWLQINNEQFF